The clone carrying this TCR beta chain occurred a few times. Its antigen is as yet unknown. Profiled with immunoSEQ multiplex PCR; TCRdb holds only in-frame clones, not every one. The data show some 140,000 clones, approximately 87% seen once. This sample was taken from a study of T cell responses to AZD1222 COVID-19 vaccine. This CDR3 has 17 residues. V lost 3 bases, J lost 5 bases, and 9 bases stayed unmatched. Germline V gene lookup returns CDR1 MDHEN and CDR2 SYDVKM. Study-level points and caveats: No day 14 peak samples; only post-peak repertoires were characterized. Breadth and depth of Spike-specific TCRs rose after two AZD1222 doses. Among those given AZD1222, only six were seropositive at baseline. Vaccine-related CD4 TCRs covered spike, predominating at 160-218 and 743-854.

The chain uses TRBV28 and TRBJ1-3; TRBD1 matches 11 bases. Sequenced material: peripheral blood, taken on day 0 of MenACWY control vaccination. This receptor was taken from an adult in good health. CDR3 DNA sequence: TGTGCCAGCAGTTTCCGGACAGGGGGCCCTCTTCGAAACACCATATATTTT. Residues: CASSFRTGGPLRNTIYF.